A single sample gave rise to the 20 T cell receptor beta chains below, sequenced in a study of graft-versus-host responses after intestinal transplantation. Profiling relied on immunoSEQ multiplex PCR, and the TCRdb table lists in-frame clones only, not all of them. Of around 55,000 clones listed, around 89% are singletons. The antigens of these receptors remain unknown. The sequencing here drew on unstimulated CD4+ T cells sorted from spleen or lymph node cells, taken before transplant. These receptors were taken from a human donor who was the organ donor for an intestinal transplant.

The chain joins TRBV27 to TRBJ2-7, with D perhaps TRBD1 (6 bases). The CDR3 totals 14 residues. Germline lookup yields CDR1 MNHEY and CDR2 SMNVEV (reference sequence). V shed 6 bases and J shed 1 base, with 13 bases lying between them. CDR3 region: CASRRGRTSYEQYF. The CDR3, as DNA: TGTGCCAGCAGAAGGGGGAGAACGTCCTACGAGCAGTACTTC.

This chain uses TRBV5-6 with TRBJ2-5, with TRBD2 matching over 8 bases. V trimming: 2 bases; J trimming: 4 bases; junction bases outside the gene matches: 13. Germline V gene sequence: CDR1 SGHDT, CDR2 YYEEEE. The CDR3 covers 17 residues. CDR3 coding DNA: TGTGCCAGCAGCTTTCGGGGGAAAGCGGGAGTAGTAGAGACCCAGTACTTC. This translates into CASSFRGKAGVVETQYF.

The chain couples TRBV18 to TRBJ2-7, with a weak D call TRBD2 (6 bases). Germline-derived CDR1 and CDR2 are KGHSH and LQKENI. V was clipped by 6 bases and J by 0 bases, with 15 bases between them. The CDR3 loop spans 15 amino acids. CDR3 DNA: TGTGCCAGCTCGCTAAGTGGGGGGAACTCCTACGAGCAGTACTTC. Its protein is CASSLSGGNSYEQYF.

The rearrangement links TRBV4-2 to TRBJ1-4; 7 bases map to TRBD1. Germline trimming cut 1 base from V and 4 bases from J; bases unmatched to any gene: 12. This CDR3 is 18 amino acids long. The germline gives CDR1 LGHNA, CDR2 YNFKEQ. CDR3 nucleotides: TGTGCCAGCAGCCAAGGAGGGACAGCCTACCCCCTTAATGAAAAACTGTTTTTT. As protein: CASSQGGTAYPLNEKLFF.

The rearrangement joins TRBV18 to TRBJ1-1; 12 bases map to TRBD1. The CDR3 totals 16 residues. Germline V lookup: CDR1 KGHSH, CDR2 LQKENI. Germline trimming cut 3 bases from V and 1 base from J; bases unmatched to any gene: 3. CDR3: CASSPGQGAWNTEAFF. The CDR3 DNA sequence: TGTGCCAGCTCACCGGGACAGGGGGCGTGGAACACTGAAGCTTTCTTT.

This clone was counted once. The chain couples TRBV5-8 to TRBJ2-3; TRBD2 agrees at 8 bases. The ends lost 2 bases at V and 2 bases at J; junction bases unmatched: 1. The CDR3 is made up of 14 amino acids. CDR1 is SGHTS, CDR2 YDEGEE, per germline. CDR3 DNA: TGTGCCAGCAGCTTACTAGCGGACACAGATACGCAGTATTTT. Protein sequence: CASSLLADTDTQYF.

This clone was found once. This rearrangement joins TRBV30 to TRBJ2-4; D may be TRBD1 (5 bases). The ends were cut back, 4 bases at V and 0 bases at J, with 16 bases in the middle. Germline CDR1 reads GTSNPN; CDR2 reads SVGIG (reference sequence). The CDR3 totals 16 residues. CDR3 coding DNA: TGTGCCTGGATCCCCCGGTGGGGCCCAGCCAAAAACATTCAGTACTTC. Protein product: CAWIPRWGPAKNIQYF. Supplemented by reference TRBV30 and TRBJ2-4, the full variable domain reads SQTIHQWPATLVQPVGSPLSLECTVEGTSNPNLYWYRQAAGRGLQLLFYSVGIGQISSEVPQNLSASRPQDRQFILSSKKLLLSDSGFYLCAWIPRWGPAKNIQYFGAGTRLSVL.

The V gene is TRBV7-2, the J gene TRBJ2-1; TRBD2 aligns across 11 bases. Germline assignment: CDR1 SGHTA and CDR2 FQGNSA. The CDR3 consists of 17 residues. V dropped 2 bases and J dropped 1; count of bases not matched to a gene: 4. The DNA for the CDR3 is TGTGCCAGCAGCTTAAGACTAGCGGGATTGTCCTACAATGAGCAGTTCTTC. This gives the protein CASSLRLAGLSYNEQFF.

CDR3 nucleotides: TGTGCCTGGAGTGCCCGACCGGGACTCCCCTCCTACAATGAGCAGTTCTTC. Its translation: CAWSARPGLPSYNEQFF. V and J are TRBV30 and TRBJ2-1; weak D call: TRBD2 (6 bases). The germline CDR1 and CDR2 sequences are GTSNPN and SVGIG (reference sequence). The CDR3 sequence is 17 residues long. V was clipped by 1 base and J by 0 bases, with 16 bases between them.

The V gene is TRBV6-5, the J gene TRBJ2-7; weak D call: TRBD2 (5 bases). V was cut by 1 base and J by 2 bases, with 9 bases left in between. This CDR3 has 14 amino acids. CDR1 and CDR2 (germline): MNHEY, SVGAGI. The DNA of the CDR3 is TGTGCCAGCAGTTACTTTGCGGGCACCTACGAGCAGTACTTC. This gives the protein CASSYFAGTYEQYF.

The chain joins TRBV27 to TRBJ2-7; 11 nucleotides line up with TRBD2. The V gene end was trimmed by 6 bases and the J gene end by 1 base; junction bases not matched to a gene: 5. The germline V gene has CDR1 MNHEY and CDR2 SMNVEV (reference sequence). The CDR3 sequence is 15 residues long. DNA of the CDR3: TGTGCCAGCAGACTAGCGGGAGTGGTGTCCTACGAGCAGTACTTC. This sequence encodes CASRLAGVVSYEQYF.

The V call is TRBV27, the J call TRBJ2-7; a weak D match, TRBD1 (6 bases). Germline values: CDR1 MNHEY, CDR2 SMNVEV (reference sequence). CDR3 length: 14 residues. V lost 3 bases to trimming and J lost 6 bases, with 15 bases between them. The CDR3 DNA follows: TGTGCCAGCAGTTTTAAGTGGGGGCTTAGCGAGCAGTACTTC. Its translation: CASSFKWGLSEQYF.

The CDR3 DNA sequence: TGTGCCACCGGCCGGGACAGGGACAGCAATGAGCAGTTCTTC. As protein: CATGRDRDSNEQFF. J is TRBJ2-1 and V is TRBV15; TRBD1 matches at 9 bases. There are 14 residues in the CDR3. Germline loops: CDR1 LNHNV, CDR2 YYDKDF (reference sequence). Trimming cost V 8 bases and J 6 bases; bases outside gene matches: 8.

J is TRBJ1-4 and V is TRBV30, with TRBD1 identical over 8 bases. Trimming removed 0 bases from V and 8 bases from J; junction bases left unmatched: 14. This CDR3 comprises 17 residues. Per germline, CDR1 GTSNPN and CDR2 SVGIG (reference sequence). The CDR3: CAWSVGQGANVGEKLFF. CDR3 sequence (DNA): TGTGCCTGGAGTGTTGGGCAGGGGGCGAACGTTGGCGAAAAACTGTTTTTT.

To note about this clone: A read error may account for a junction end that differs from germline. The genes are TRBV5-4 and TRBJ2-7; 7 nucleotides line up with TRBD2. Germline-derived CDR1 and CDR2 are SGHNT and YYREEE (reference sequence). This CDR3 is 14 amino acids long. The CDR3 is CASSLLTSSNEQYF. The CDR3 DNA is TGTGCCAGCAGCCTCCTGACTAGCTCCAACGAGCAGTACTTC.

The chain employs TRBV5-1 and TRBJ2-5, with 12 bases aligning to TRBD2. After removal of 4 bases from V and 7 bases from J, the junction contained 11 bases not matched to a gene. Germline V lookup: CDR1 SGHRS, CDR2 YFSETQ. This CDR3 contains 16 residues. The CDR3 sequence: CASSDSSGRAHGTQYF. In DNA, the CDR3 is TGCGCCAGCAGCGATTCTAGCGGGAGGGCCCATGGGACCCAGTACTTC. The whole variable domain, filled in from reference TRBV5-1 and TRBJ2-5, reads KAGVTQTPRYLIKTRGQQVTLSCSPISGHRSVSWYQQTPGQGLQFLFEYFSETQRNKGNFPGRFSGRQFSNSRSEMNVSTLELGDSALYLCASSDSSGRAHGTQYFGPGTRLLVL.

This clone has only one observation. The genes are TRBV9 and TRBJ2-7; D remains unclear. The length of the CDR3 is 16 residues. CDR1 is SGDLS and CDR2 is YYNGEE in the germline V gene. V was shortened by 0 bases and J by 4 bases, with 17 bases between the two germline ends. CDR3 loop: CASSVGSSVHLYEQYF. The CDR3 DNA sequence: TGTGCCAGCAGCGTAGGTAGCTCTGTTCATCTATACGAGCAGTACTTC.

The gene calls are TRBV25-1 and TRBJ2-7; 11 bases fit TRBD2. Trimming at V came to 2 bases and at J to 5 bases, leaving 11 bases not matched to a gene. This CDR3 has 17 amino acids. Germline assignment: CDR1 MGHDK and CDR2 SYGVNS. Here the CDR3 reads CASSEDRPGLAVHEQYF. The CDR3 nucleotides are TGTGCCAGCAGTGAAGATAGACCGGGACTAGCGGTCCACGAGCAGTACTTC.

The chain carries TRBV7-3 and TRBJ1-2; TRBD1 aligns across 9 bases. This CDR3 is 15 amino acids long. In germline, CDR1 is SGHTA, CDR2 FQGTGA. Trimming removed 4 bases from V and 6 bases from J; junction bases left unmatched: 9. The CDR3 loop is CASSSKGTGINGYTF. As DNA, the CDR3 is TGTGCCAGCAGCTCCAAAGGGACAGGGATAAATGGCTACACCTTC. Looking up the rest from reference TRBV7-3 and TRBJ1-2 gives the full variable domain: GAGVSQTPSNKVTEKGKYVELRCDPISGHTALYWYRQSLGQGPEFLIYFQGTGAADDSGLPNDRFFAVRPEGSVSTLKIQRTERGDSAVYLCASSSKGTGINGYTFGSGTRLTVV.

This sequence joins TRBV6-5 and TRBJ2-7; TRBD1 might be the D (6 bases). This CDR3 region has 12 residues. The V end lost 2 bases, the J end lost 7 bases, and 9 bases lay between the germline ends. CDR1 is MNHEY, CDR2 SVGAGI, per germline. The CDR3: CASSYDDREQYF. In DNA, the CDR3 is TGTGCCAGCAGTTACGACGACAGGGAGCAGTACTTC.